This note documents a single T cell receptor (beta chain) sequence. Antigen: not known. Data came from immunoSEQ multiplex PCR; TCRdb stores just in-frame clones and leaves some out. This table has 95,000 to 100,000 clones, about 88% appearing once. Germline V gene sequence: CDR1 MGHRA, CDR2 YSYEKL. This CDR3 is 15 amino acids long. V was clipped by 3 bases and J by 1 base; unmatched bases: 4. This sample is drawn from a study of T cell responses to AZD1222 COVID-19 vaccine. Regarding the study as a whole: Females outnumbered males among donors, who were mostly white British; clonal diversity was possibly underestimated. Two doses of AZD1222 preceded a rise in Spike-specific TCR breadth and depth.

The specimen comprised peripheral blood, sampled on day 0 of AZD1222 vaccination. The chain couples TRBV4-1 to TRBJ2-5, with 8 bases aligning to TRBD2. The source of this sequence is an adult in good health. The CDR3 here is CASSQATSGQETQYF. CDR3 DNA: TGCGCCAGCAGCCAGGCAACTAGCGGCCAAGAGACCCAGTACTTC.